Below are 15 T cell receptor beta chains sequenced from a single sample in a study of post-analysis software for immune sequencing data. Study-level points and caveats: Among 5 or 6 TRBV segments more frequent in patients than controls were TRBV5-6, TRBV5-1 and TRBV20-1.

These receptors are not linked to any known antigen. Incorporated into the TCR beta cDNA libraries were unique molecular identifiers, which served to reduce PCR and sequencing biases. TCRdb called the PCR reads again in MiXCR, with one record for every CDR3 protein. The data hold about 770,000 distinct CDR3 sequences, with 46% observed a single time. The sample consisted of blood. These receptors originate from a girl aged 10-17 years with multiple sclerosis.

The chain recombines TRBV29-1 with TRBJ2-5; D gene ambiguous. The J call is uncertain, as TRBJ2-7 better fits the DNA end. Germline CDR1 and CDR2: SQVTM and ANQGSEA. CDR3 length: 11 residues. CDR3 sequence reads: CSVSTEYEQYF. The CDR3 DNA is TGCAGCGTTTCGACCGAGTACGAGCAGTACTTC.

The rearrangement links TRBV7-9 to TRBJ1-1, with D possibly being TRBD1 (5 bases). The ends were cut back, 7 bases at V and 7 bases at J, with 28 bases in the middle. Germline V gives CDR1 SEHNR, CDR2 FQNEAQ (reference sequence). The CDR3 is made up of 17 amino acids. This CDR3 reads CASTPPGGGRANLEAFF. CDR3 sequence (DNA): TGTGCCAGCACCCCTCCTGGGGGGGGGAGGGCCAACCTTGAAGCTTTCTTT.

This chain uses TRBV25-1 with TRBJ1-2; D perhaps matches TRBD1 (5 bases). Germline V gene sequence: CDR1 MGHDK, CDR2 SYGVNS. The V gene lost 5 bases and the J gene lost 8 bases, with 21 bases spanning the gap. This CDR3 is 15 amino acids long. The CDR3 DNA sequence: TGTGCCAGCAGTAACCCCCGGGACGGCCTGGGAGGCTACACCTTC. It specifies CASSNPRDGLGGYTF.

The CDR3 region has the DNA TGTGCCAGCAGCTCACGGACAACTAATGAAAAACTGTTTTTT. It encodes CASSSRTTNEKLFF. The V and J genes are TRBV7-9 and TRBJ1-4; D gene ambiguous. Deletions cut 4 bases from V and 0 bases from J, with 6 bases between. Germline CDR1 and CDR2: SEHNR and FQNEAQ (reference sequence). This CDR3 region has 14 residues.

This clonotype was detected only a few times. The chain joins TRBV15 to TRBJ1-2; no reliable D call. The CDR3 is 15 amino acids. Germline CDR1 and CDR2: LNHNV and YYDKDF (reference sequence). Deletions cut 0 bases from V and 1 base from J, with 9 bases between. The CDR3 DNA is TGTGCCACCAGCAGAGATCTGGGCAGTAACTATGGCTACACCTTC. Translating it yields CATSRDLGSNYGYTF.

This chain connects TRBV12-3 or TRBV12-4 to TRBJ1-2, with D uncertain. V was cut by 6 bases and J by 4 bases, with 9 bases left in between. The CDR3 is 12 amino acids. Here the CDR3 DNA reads TGTGCCAGCAGCCTTTACACCTATGGCTACACCTTC. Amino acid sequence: CASSLYTYGYTF.

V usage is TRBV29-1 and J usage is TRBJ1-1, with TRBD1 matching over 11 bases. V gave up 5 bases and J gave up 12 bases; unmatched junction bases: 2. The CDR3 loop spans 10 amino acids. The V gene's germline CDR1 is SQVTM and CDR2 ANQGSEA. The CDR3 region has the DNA TGCAGCGTTCCGGACAGGGGGCCTTTCTTT. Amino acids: CSVPDRGPFF. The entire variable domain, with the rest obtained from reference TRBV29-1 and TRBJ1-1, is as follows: SAVISQKPSRDICQRGTSLTIQCQVDSQVTMMFWYRQQPGQSLTLIATANQGSEATYESGFVIDKFPISRPNLTFSTLTVSNMSPEDSSIYLCSVPDRGPFFGQGTRLTVV.

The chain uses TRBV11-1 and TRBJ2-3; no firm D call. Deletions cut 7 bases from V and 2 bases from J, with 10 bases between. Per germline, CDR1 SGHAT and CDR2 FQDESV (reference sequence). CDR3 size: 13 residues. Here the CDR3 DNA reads TGTGCCAGCACGGATCAGATCACAGATACGCAGTATTTT. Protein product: CASTDQITDTQYF. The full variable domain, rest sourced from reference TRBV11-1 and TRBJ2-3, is EAEVAQSPRYKITEKSQAVAFWCDPISGHATLYWYRQILGQGPELLVQFQDESVVDDSQLPKDRFSAERLKGVDSTLKIQPAELGDSAMYLCASTDQITDTQYFGPGTRLTVL.

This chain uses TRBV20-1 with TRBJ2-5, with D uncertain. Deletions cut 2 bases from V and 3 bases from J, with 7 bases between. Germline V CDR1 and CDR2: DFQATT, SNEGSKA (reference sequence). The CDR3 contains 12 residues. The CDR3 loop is CSARIVEETQYF. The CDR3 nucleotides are TGCAGTGCTAGAATCGTCGAAGAGACCCAGTACTTC.

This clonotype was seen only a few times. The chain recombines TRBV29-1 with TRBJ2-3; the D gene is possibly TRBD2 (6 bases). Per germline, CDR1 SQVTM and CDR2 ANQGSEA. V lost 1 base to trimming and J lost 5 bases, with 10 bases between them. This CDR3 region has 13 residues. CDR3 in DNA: TGCAGCGTTGAAGTGGTAGCGGTAGATACGCAGTATTTT. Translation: CSVEVVAVDTQYF.

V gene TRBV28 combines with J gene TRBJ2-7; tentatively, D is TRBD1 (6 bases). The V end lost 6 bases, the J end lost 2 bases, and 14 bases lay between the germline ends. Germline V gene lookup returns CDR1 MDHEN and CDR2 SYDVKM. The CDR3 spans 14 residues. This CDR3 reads CASRTTGTTYEQYF. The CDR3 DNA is TGTGCCAGCAGGACTACAGGGACCACCTACGAGCAGTACTTC.

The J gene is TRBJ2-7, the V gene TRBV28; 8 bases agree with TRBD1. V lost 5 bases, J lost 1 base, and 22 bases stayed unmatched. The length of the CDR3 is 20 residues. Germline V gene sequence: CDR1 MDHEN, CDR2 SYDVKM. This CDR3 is CASSQWWVRGRVAASYEQYF. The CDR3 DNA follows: TGTGCCAGCAGTCAGTGGTGGGTCAGGGGGCGCGTAGCGGCATCCTACGAGCAGTACTTC. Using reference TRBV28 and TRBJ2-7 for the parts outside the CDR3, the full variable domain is DVKVTQSSRYLVKRTGEKVFLECVQDMDHENMFWYRQDPGLGLRLIYFSYDVKMKEKGDIPEGYSVSREKKERFSLILESASTNQTSMYLCASSQWWVRGRVAASYEQYFGPGTRLTVT.

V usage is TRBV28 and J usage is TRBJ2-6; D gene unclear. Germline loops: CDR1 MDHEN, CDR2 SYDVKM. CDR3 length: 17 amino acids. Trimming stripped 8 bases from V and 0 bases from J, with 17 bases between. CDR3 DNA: TGTGCCAGCTTTTCCCCCTTACAGTCCTCTGGGGCCAACGTCCTGACTTTC. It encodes CASFSPLQSSGANVLTF. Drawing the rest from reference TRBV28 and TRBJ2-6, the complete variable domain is DVKVTQSSRYLVKRTGEKVFLECVQDMDHENMFWYRQDPGLGLRLIYFSYDVKMKEKGDIPEGYSVSREKKERFSLILESASTNQTSMYLCASFSPLQSSGANVLTFGAGSRLTVL.

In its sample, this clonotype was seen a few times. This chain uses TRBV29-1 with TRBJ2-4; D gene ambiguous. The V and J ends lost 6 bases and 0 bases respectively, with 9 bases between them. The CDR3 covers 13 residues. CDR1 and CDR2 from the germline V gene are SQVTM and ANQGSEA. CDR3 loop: CSVTSQAKNIQYF. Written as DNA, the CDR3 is TGCAGCGTGACCTCTCAAGCCAAAAACATTCAGTACTTC.

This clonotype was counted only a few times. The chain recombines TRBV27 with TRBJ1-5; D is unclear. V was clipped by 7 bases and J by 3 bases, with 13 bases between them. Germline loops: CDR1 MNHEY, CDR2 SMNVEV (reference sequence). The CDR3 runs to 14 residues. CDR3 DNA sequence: TGTGCCAGCATGGGCTGGGGAGTCAATCAGCCCCAGCATTTT. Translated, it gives CASMGWGVNQPQHF.